This entry features one T cell receptor (beta chain) sequence. Its antigen is unknown. The data were obtained in a study of cytomegalovirus exposure and HLA in healthy donors. Study-wide results and caveats: The study assumed roughly uniform donor sequencing depth for presence/absence analyses. A reported reduction in N-insertions relative to the approximately 670-donor mean was seen in an Asian-associated ancestry cluster in a later analysis.

Trimming took 4 bases from V and 4 from J; bases not matched to a gene: 5. This CDR3 has 14 residues. Germline V gives CDR1 LGHNT, CDR2 FRNRAP. A multiplex PCR was run with 60 Vbeta primers and 13 Jbeta primers. Clones were read by immunoSEQ multiplex PCR, and TCRdb kept only the in-frame ones, dropping some. The table lists 55,000 to 65,000 clones, around four fifths of them singletons. The V call is TRBV12-5, the J call TRBJ2-5, with 8 bases identical to TRBD2. The source of this sequence is a woman between 25 and 40 years old in good health and CMV-seronegative. The sample consisted of PBMCs. The CDR3 DNA is TGTGCTAGTGGTTCCCCGGCGGGGGGAGAGACCCAGTACTTC. It encodes CASGSPAGGETQYF. Full variable domain (missing parts from reference TRBV12-5 and TRBJ2-5): DARVTQTPRHKVTEMGQEVTMRCQPILGHNTVFWYRQTMMQGLELLAYFRNRAPLDDSGMPKDRFSAEMPDATLATLKIQPSEPRDSAVYFCASGSPAGGETQYFGPGTRLLVL.